A selection of T cell receptor beta chains follows, all from one sample in a study of Graves' ophthalmopathy and Graves' hyperthyroidism. TCRdb passed the multiplex PCR reads through MiXCR, listing each CDR3 protein once. The sample lists roughly 300,000 distinct CDR3 sequences, 15% to 20% seen once, with approximately 13% in the top ten. Sequencing was done on a sample of peripheral blood. These TCRs come from an adult man with Graves' ophthalmopathy. The CDR3 runs from the conserved cysteine through the conserved F or W. A D gene is named only where the DNA matches it firmly. Some rows have no size entry. The others give once, few or many, or a class for an expanded clone.

clone size	J gene	V gene	D gene	CDR3 protein	CDR3 DNA
few	TRBJ1-1	TRBV5-1	TRBD1	CASRTTGGPAEAFF	TGCGCCAGCAGAACGACAGGGGGCCCCGCTGAAGCTTTCTTT
many	TRBJ1-2	TRBV12-3/TRBV12-4	TRBD1	CASRKRARDREGYTF	TGTGCCAGCAGGAAAAGAGCCCGGGACAGGGAGGGCTACACCTTC
many	TRBJ1-2	TRBV6-5	.	CASAPAGGVDNYGYTF	TGTGCCAGCGCTCCAGCGGGCGGAGTGGATAACTATGGCTACACCTTC
many	TRBJ1-2	TRBV7-2	.	CAGSLDGVAGGYTF	TGTGCCGGCAGCTTAGACGGGGTGGCGGGAGGCTACACCTTC
.	TRBJ1-2	TRBV11-2	.	CASSGDTVYGYIF	TGTGCCAGCAGCGGTGACACCGTCTATGGCTACATCTTC
many	TRBJ1-5	TRBV27	TRBD1	CASSYQGDSNQPQHF	TGTGCCAGCAGTTACCAGGGGGATAGCAATCAGCCCCAGCATTTT
.	TRBJ1-6	TRBV19	TRBD1	CASSRETGVSPLHF	TGTGCCAGTAGTAGAGAGACAGGGGTTTCACCCCTCCACTTT
many	TRBJ2-7	TRBV7-3	TRBD2	CASSSTGTSGLRYF	TGTGCCAGCAGCTCGACCGGGACTAGCGGGTTACGGTACTTC
many	TRBJ2-2	TRBV6-5	TRBD2	CASSYRGLAAGELFF	TGTGCCAGCAGTTACAGGGGACTAGCCGCCGGGGAGCTGTTTTTT
.	TRBJ2-7	TRBV7-8	TRBD1	CASSLRGTGSLGQYF	TGTGCCAGCAGCTTAAGGGGGACAGGGTCTCTCGGGCAGTACTTC
many	TRBJ2-2	TRBV6-6	TRBD2	CASSYAGLAGGPASNTGELFF	TGTGCCAGCAGTTACGCGGGACTAGCGGGAGGGCCGGCCTCGAACACCGGGGAGCTGTTTTTT
many	TRBJ1-1	TRBV14	TRBD1	CASSLDRVRTEAFF	TGTGCCAGCAGCCTGGACAGGGTACGGACTGAAGCTTTCTTT
many	TRBJ1-5	TRBV6-1	.	CASMSIGGQPQHF	TGTGCCAGCATGAGCATTGGGGGCCAGCCCCAGCATTTT
.	TRBJ1-1	TRBV6-1	.	CASRAGSAGRNTEAFF	TGTGCCAGCAGGGCGGGGTCGGCAGGGCGGAACACTGAAGCTTTCTTT
many	TRBJ1-5	TRBV6-2/TRBV6-3	TRBD1	CASRPHSDRGDAPQHF	TGTGCCAGCAGACCCCACTCCGACAGGGGGGATGCGCCCCAGCATTTT
many	TRBJ2-7	TRBV19	.	CASSTFRESEQYF	TGTGCCAGTAGTACCTTCAGGGAATCCGAGCAGTACTTC
many	TRBJ2-2	TRBV11-2	.	CASGAMLAGELFF	TGTGCCAGCGGGGCGATGTTGGCCGGGGAGCTGTTTTTT
many	TRBJ1-6	TRBV12-3/TRBV12-4	.	CASSLGGYNSPLHF	TGTGCCAGCAGCTTGGGAGGCTATAATTCACCCCTCCACTTT
few	TRBJ2-7	TRBV6-1	.	CASRRDEHEQYF	TGTGCCAGCAGGCGGGATGAGCACGAGCAGTACTTC
many	TRBJ2-5	TRBV19	.	CASSGAEQETQYF	TGTGCCAGTAGTGGGGCGGAGCAAGAGACCCAGTACTTC
many	TRBJ2-7	TRBV4-1	TRBD1	CASSQGQGNYEQYF	TGCGCCAGCAGCCAAGGACAGGGAAACTACGAGCAGTACTTC
.	TRBJ2-5	TRBV6-1	TRBD1	CASTSGQGHQETQYF	TGTGCCAGCACCTCGGGACAGGGGCACCAAGAGACCCAGTACTTC
many	TRBJ1-2	TRBV13	.	CASSLAVGYGYTF	TGTGCCAGCAGCCTCGCAGTGGGGTATGGCTACACCTTC
.	TRBJ1-2	TRBV7-2	.	CASSLVGAYGYTF	TGTGCCAGCAGCTTAGTGGGGGCCTATGGCTACACCTTC
many	TRBJ1-5	TRBV28	TRBD1	CASSSWTGTSNQPQHF	TGTGCCAGCAGTTCGTGGACAGGGACAAGCAATCAGCCCCAGCATTTT
many	TRBJ1-5	TRBV20-1	.	CSARAGLGNQPQHF	TGCAGTGCTCGGGCCGGTCTTGGCAATCAGCCCCAGCATTTT
.	TRBJ2-5	TRBV18	.	CASSPPGQLQETQYF	TGTGCCAGCTCACCACCGGGGCAGCTCCAAGAGACCCAGTACTTC
.	TRBJ1-5	TRBV27	TRBD1	CASRPGQVNQPQHF	TGTGCCAGCAGGCCCGGACAGGTAAATCAGCCCCAGCATTTT
few	TRBJ2-7	TRBV25-1	.	CASRARGAGDEQYF	TGTGCCAGCAGGGCAAGGGGGGCCGGGGACGAGCAGTACTTC
many	TRBJ1-1	TRBV7-2	.	CASSLNVRVYTEAFF	TGTGCCAGCAGCTTAAACGTCAGGGTGTACACTGAAGCTTTCTTT
.	TRBJ1-1	TRBV6-5	.	CASSYSWRPNEAFF	TGTGCCAGCAGTTACTCGTGGCGGCCGAATGAAGCTTTCTTT
many	TRBJ2-2	TRBV2	.	CATRWPQNTGELFF	TGTGCCACCCGGTGGCCGCAGAACACCGGGGAGCTGTTTTTT
many	TRBJ1-3	TRBV25-1	.	CASSEYRVGQTYGNTIYF	TGTGCCAGCAGTGAATATAGAGTCGGACAGACGTACGGAAACACCATATATTTT
.	TRBJ1-2	TRBV19	.	CASSLGPVGYTF	TGTGCCAGTAGCCTCGGACCCGTGGGCTACACCTTC
once	TRBJ2-2	TRBV6-5	TRBD2	CASSYRREAGELFF	TGTGCCAGCAGTTACAGGCGGGAGGCCGGGGAGCTGTTTTTT
many	TRBJ1-1	TRBV11-2	TRBD1	CASSLWGQEVITEAFF	TGTGCCAGCAGCTTATGGGGACAGGAGGTAATCACTGAAGCTTTCTTT
many	TRBJ1-5	TRBV6-1	.	CASSTAGSNQPQHF	TGTGCCAGCAGTACGGCGGGAAGCAATCAGCCCCAGCATTTT
many	TRBJ2-7	TRBV6-5	.	CASSWTDSYEQYF	TGTGCCAGCAGTTGGACAGATTCCTACGAGCAGTACTTC
.	TRBJ1-2	TRBV7-2	TRBD1	CASSLGGQGLRGYTF	TGTGCCAGCAGCTTAGGGGGACAGGGATTGCGGGGCTACACCTTC
many	TRBJ1-2	TRBV28	TRBD1	CASRNLLNRGRSYGYTF	TGTGCCAGCAGAAATCTTCTGAACAGGGGGCGTAGTTATGGCTACACCTTC
few	TRBJ1-1	TRBV6-1	.	CASSAGTPRNEAFF	TGTGCCAGCAGTGCTGGCACTCCTCGTAATGAAGCTTTCTTT
many	TRBJ2-7	TRBV12-3/TRBV12-4	.	CASIYWGVGEQYF	TGTGCCAGCATTTACTGGGGTGTAGGCGAGCAGTACTTC